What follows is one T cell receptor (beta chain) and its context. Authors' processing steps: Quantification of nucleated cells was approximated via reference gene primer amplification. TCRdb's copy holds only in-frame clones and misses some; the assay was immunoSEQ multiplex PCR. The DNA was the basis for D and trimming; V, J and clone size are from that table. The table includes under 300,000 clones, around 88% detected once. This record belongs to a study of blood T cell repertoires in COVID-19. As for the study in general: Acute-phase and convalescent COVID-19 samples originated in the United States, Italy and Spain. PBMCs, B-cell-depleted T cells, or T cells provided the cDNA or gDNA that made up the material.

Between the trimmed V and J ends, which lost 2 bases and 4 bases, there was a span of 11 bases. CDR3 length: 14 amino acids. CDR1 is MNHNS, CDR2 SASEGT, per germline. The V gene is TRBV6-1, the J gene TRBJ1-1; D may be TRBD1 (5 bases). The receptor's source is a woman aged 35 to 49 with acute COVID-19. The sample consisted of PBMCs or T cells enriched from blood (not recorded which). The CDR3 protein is CASSEIQAITEAFF. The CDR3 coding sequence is TGTGCCAGCAGTGAAATACAGGCGATCACTGAAGCTTTCTTT.